What follows are 14 T cell receptor beta chains derived from one specimen sequenced in a study of blood T cell repertoires in COVID-19. Sequencing was performed with immunoSEQ multiplex PCR; in TCRdb, only in-frame clones are kept and a portion is missing. This table holds 150,000 to 200,000 clones, around 90% found once. What was sequenced was PBMCs or T cells enriched from blood (not recorded which). The receptors were gathered from a woman aged 18-35 years who had recovered from COVID-19.

The DNA for the CDR3 is TGTGCCTGGAGCCCCCGGGGGGGTGTGAACACCGGGGAGCTGTTTTTT. Protein product: CAWSPRGGVNTGELFF. This sequence joins TRBV30 and TRBJ2-2; 8 nucleotides align to TRBD2. J was trimmed by 1 base and V by 3 bases; bases with no gene match: 7. CDR3 length: 16 amino acids. The germline CDR1 and CDR2 sequences are GTSNPN and SVGIG (reference sequence).

V usage is TRBV18 and J usage is TRBJ1-1; tentatively, D is TRBD1 (6 bases). Germline assignment: CDR1 KGHSH and CDR2 LQKENI. The CDR3 has 14 amino acids. The ends were cut back, 5 bases at V and 8 bases at J, with 18 bases in the middle. The CDR3 spells CASSSTQGRVEAFF. The CDR3 nucleotides read TGTGCCAGCTCATCAACACAGGGAAGGGTAGAAGCTTTCTTT.

V gene TRBV28 combines with J gene TRBJ1-1, with no clear D. V was pared by 2 bases and J by 10 bases, with 11 bases between. CDR1 is MDHEN and CDR2 is SYDVKM in the germline V gene. The CDR3 is 12 residues long. The CDR3 here is CASSLVLGAAFF. The CDR3 nucleotides are TGTGCCAGCAGTTTAGTTCTAGGTGCAGCTTTCTTT.

This clone showed up just once. The chain employs TRBV28 and TRBJ2-3; D not certain. CDR1 is MDHEN and CDR2 is SYDVKM in the germline V gene. V was shortened by 6 bases and J by 2 bases, with 15 bases between the two germline ends. The CDR3 covers 15 residues. CDR3 sequence (DNA): TGTGCCAGCAGCCCCTTGGCGGCTAACACAGATACGCAGTATTTT. Its translation is CASSPLAANTDTQYF.

The V and J genes are TRBV27 and TRBJ2-7; 8 positions agree with TRBD2. Germline assignment: CDR1 MNHEY and CDR2 SMNVEV (reference sequence). V gave up 8 bases and J gave up 1 base; unmatched junction bases: 7. This CDR3 has 14 amino acids. In DNA form, the CDR3 reads TGTGCCAGCTCCTACGGGGGGGGATCCTACGAGCAGTACTTC. It is translated as CASSYGGGSYEQYF.

The V call is TRBV28, the J call TRBJ2-7, with 12 nucleotides matching TRBD1. The CDR3 loop spans 19 amino acids. The V segment lost 5 bases and the J segment 2 bases; nucleotides outside the gene matches: 16. Germline loops: CDR1 MDHEN, CDR2 SYDVKM. The CDR3 reads CASSLVAGTGGAWAYEQYF. DNA of the CDR3: TGTGCCAGCAGTCTAGTGGCCGGGACAGGGGGCGCTTGGGCCTACGAGCAGTACTTC.

The rearrangement uses TRBV7-2 and TRBJ2-7; 10 positions agree with TRBD2. The V gene end was trimmed by 5 bases and the J gene end by 4 bases; junction bases not matched to a gene: 5. The CDR3 consists of 14 residues. Germline assignment: CDR1 SGHTA and CDR2 FQGNSA. CDR3 nucleotides: TGTGCCAGCAGCAGAACTAGCGGGGAATACGAGCAGTACTTC. It yields the protein CASSRTSGEYEQYF.

The rearrangement links TRBV2 to TRBJ1-2; D remains ambiguous. CDR3 size: 12 residues. The germline gives CDR1 SNHLY, CDR2 FYNNEI. Trimming shortened V by 8 bases and J by 8 bases, and 15 bases separated the two germline ends. The CDR3 spells CASGDGAEGYTF. The CDR3 nucleotides are TGTGCCAGCGGAGACGGAGCTGAAGGCTACACCTTC. The full variable domain, completed using reference TRBV2 and TRBJ1-2, is EPEVTQTPSHQVTQMGQEVILRCVPISNHLYFYWYRQILGQKVEFLVSFYNNEISEKSEIFDDQFSVERPDGSNFTLKIRSTKLEDSAMYFCASGDGAEGYTFGSGTRLTVV.

The chain uses TRBV4-2 and TRBJ1-2; D not certain. Germline V lookup: CDR1 LGHNA, CDR2 YNFKEQ. With 8 bases removed from V and 1 base from J, the gap between germline ends came to 11 bases. There are 13 residues in the CDR3. The CDR3 reads CASSLAVNYGYTF. The CDR3 bases are TGTGCCAGCTCCCTCGCGGTTAACTATGGCTACACCTTC.

This rearrangement joins TRBV23-1 to TRBJ2-7, with TRBD1 matching over 10 bases. TRBV23-1 belongs to the ORF category, with a function that is uncertain. Germline trimming cut 7 bases from V and 3 bases from J; bases unmatched to any gene: 18. The CDR3 is made up of 18 amino acids. The CDR3 protein is CASTYRTGGYKPIYEQYF. The CDR3 DNA follows: TGCGCCAGCACATATCGGACAGGGGGATATAAGCCCATCTACGAGCAGTACTTC.

There are a few counts of this clone. The CDR3 loop is CASRPAGVAGYTF. DNA of the CDR3: TGTGCCAGCAGACCTGCCGGGGTTGCAGGCTACACCTTC. The V gene is TRBV7-2, the J gene TRBJ1-2; D unclear. Germline loops: CDR1 SGHTA, CDR2 FQGNSA. The ends were cut back, 6 bases at V and 8 bases at J, with 16 bases in the middle. The CDR3 sequence is 13 residues long.

The chain joins TRBV29-1 to TRBJ2-2, with D perhaps TRBD2 (5 bases). V was cut by 3 bases and J by 0 bases, with 8 bases left in between. Germline V gene lookup returns CDR1 SQVTM and CDR2 ANQGSEA. The CDR3 is 14 residues long. Here the CDR3 reads CSVDLGANTGELFF. CDR3 bases: TGCAGCGTTGATTTGGGAGCGAACACCGGGGAGCTGTTTTTT.

The chain employs TRBV3-1 (or the pseudogene TRBV3-2) and TRBJ2-7; D perhaps matches TRBD2 (7 bases). The CDR3 has 20 residues. CDR1 is LGHDT, CDR2 YNNKEL, per germline (reference sequence). Between the trimmed V and J ends, which lost 0 bases and 1 base, there was a span of 25 bases. Here the CDR3 DNA reads TGTGCCAGCAGCCAAGATGTGGGGGGGGCCCGTTTCGTGAGATCCTACGAGCAGTACTTC. It translates to CASSQDVGGARFVRSYEQYF.

The rearrangement uses TRBV18 and TRBJ1-5, with 8 bases matching TRBD1. The junction had 6 bases not matched to a gene; V was cut back by 5 bases and J by 0 bases. Per germline, CDR1 KGHSH and CDR2 LQKENI. The CDR3 is 16 amino acids. CDR3 sequence (DNA): TGTGCCAGCTCATCAGGACAGGGTGATAGCAATCAGCCCCAGCATTTT. It translates to CASSSGQGDSNQPQHF.